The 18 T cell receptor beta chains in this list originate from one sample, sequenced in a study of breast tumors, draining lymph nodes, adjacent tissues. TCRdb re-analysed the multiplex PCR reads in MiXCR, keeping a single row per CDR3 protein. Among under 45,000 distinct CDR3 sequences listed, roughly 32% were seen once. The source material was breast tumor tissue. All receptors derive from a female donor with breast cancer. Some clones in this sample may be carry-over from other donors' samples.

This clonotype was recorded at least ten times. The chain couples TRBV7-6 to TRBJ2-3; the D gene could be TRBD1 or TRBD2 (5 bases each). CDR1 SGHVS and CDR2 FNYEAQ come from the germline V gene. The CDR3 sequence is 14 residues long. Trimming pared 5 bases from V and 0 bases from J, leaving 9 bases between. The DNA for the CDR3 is TGTGCCAGCAGCACGGGACCTAGCACAGATACGCAGTATTTT. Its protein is CASSTGPSTDTQYF.

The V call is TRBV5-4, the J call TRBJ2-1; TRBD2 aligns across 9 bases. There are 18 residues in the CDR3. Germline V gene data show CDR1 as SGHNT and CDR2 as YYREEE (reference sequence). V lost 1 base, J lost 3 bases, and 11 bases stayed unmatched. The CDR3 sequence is CASSLPRKREVRYNEQFF. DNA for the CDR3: TGTGCCAGCAGCTTGCCTCGAAAGCGGGAGGTTCGCTACAATGAGCAGTTCTTC. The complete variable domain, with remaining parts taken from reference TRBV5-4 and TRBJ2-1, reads ETGVTQSPTHLIKTRGQQVTLRCSSQSGHNTVSWYQQALGQGPQFIFQYYREEENGRGNFPPRFSGLQFPNYSSELNVNALELDDSALYLCASSLPRKREVRYNEQFFGPGTRLTVL.

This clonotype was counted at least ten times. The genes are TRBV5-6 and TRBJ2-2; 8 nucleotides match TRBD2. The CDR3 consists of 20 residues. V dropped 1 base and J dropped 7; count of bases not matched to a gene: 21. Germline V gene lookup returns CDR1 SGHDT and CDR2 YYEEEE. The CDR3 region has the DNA TGTGCCAGCAGCTTGAGGGTTTCAGGGCCCAGCGGGAGAGCTGACGGGGAGCTGTTTTTT. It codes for CASSLRVSGPSGRADGELFF.

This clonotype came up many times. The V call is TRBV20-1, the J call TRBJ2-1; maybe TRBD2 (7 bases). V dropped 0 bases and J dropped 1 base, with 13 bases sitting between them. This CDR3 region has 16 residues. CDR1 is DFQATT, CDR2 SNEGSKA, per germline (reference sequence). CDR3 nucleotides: TGCAGTGCTAGAGAATGGGGGGGCACGTCCTACAATGAGCAGTTCTTC. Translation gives CSAREWGGTSYNEQFF.

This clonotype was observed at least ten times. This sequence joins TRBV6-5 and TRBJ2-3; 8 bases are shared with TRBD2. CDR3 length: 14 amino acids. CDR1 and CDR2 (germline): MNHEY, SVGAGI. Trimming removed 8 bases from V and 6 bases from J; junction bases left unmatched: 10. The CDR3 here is CASRSSGRADTQYF. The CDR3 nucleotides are TGTGCCAGCCGGTCCAGCGGGAGAGCGGATACGCAGTATTTT.

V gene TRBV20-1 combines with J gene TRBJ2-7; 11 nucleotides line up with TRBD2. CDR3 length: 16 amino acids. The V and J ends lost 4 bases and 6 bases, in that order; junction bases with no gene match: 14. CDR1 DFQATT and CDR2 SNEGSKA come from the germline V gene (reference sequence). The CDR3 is CSAKGPGLAVTCEQYF. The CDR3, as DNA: TGCAGTGCTAAAGGCCCGGGACTAGCGGTTACCTGCGAGCAGTACTTC.

DNA of the CDR3: TGCAGTGCTAGGTCGCGGAACCAAGAGACCCAGTACTTC. Translated: CSARSRNQETQYF. The J gene is TRBJ2-5, the V gene TRBV20-1; D gene uncertain. The CDR3 consists of 13 residues. Trimming left V 3 bases short and J 0 bases short, with 8 bases between. The germline V gene has CDR1 DFQATT and CDR2 SNEGSKA (reference sequence).

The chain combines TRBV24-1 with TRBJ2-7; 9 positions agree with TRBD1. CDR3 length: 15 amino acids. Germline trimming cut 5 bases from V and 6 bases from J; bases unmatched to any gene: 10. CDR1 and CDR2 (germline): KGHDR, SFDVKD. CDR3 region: CATSVPGQGISEQYF. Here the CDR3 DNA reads TGTGCCACCAGTGTGCCGGGACAGGGAATCTCCGAGCAGTACTTC.

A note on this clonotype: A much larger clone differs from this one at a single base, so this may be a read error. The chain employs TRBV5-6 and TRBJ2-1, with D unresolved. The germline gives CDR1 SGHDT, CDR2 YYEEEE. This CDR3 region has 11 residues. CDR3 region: CASSYNNEQSF. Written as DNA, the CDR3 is TGTGCCAGCAGCTACAACAATGAGCAGTCCTTC.

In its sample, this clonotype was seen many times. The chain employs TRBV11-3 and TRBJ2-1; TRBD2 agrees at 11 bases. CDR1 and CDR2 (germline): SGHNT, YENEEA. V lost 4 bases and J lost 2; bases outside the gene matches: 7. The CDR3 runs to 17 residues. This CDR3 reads CASSSGTSGTAYNEQFF. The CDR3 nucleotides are TGTGCCAGCAGCTCCGGGACTAGCGGAACGGCCTACAATGAGCAGTTCTTC.

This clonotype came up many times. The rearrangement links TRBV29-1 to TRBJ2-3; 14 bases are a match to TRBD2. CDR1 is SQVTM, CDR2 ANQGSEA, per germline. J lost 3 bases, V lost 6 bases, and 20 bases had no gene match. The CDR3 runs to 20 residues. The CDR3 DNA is TGCAGCGTCGGGGGTGTGGGACTAGCGGGAGTCGGGTTCGGGACAGATACGCAGTATTTT. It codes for CSVGGVGLAGVGFGTDTQYF.

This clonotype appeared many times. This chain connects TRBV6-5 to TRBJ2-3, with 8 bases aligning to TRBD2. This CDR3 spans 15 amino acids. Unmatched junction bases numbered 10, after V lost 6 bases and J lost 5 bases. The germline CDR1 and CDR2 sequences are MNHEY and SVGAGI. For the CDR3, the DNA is TGTGCCAGCAGAAGCGGGAGAATAGGTGGAGATACGCAGTATTTT. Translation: CASRSGRIGGDTQYF.

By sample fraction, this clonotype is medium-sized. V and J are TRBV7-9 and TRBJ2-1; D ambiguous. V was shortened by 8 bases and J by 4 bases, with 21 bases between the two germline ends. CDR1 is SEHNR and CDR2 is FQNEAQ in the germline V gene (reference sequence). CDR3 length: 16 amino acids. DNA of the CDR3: TGTGCCAGCTCCTTACCGGTTGGGTTTTCTTACAATGAGCAGTTCTTC. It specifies CASSLPVGFSYNEQFF.

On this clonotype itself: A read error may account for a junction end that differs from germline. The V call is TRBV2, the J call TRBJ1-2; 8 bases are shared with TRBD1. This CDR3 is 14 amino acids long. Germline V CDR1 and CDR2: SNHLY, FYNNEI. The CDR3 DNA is TGTGCCAGCAGTAAAGCGGACAGGGCCTATGGCTACACCTTC. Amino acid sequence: CASSKADRAYGYTF.

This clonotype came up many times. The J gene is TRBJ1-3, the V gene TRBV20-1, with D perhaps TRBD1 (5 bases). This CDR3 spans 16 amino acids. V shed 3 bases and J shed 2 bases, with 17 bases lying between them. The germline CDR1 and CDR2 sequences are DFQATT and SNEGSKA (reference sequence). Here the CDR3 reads CSARTAPPGPGNTIYF. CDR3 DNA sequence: TGCAGTGCTAGGACCGCCCCTCCAGGGCCTGGAAACACCATATATTTT.

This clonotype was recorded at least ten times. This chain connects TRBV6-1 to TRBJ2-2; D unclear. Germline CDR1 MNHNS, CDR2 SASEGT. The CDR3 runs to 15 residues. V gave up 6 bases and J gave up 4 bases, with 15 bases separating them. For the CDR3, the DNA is TGTGCCAGCAGGGCTGACCCACCTGGCACCGGGGAGCTGTTTTTT. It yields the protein CASRADPPGTGELFF.

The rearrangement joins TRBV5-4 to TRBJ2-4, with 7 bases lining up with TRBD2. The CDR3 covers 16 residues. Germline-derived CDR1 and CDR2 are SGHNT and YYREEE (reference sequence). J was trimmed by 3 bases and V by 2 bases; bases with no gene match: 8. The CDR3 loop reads CASSFEGGPGKNIQYF. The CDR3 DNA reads TGTGCCAGCAGCTTTGAGGGAGGGCCGGGCAAAAACATTCAGTACTTC.

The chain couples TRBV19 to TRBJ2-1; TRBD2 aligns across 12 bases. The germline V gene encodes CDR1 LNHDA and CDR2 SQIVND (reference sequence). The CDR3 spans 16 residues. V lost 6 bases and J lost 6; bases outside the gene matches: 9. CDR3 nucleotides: TGTGCCAGTAGCTTAAGACTAGCGGGAGAGGGCAATGAGCAGTTCTTC. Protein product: CASSLRLAGEGNEQFF.